This entry is about one TCR beta chain. CFSE-labeled responder cells (200,000) were plated with 200,000 irradiated, violet-dye-labeled stimulator cells. The reaction was completed, and proliferating CFSE-low CD3+CD4+ and CD3+CD8+ responders were then sorted. The data stem from a study of graft-versus-host responses after intestinal transplantation. Study information: Each recipient received anti-thymocyte globulin induction, then tacrolimus and steroids for 2 to 4 years.

Method: immunoSEQ multiplex PCR; TCRdb's copy keeps in-frame clones and lacks some. Of roughly 16,000 clones listed, around two fifths are singletons. Study conclusions and caveats: Declines in HvG clones occurring early post-transplant were associated with peak circulating GvH clone levels. Within allografts, high graft-versus-host to host-versus-graft clonal ratios were seen among patients with graft-donor T cell macrochimerism.

The germline V gene has CDR1 SGHRS and CDR2 YFSETQ. The V end was cut by 3 bases, the J end by 5 bases, with 3 bases between. This CDR3 comprises 11 residues. The sample consisted of alloreactive CD8+ T cells from a mixed lymphocyte reaction culture, taken before intestinal transplant. Subset denoted: CFSE-low proliferating T cells sorted from approximately six-day pre-transplant mixed lymphocyte reaction (GvH or HvG direction). This sequence originates from a human patient who received an intestinal transplant. The chain couples TRBV5-1 to TRBJ2-1; no clear D. The CDR3 nucleotides are TGCGCCAGCAGCTGGGACAATGAGCAGTTCTTC. The encoded protein is CASSWDNEQFF. Filled out from reference TRBV5-1 and TRBJ2-1, the complete variable domain reads KAGVTQTPRYLIKTRGQQVTLSCSPISGHRSVSWYQQTPGQGLQFLFEYFSETQRNKGNFPGRFSGRQFSNSRSEMNVSTLELGDSALYLCASSWDNEQFFGPGTRLTVL.